The TCR beta chain described here comes from a study of blood T cell repertoires in COVID-19. In germline, CDR1 is LNHDA, CDR2 SQIVND (reference sequence). Deletions cut 5 bases from V and 6 bases from J, with 7 bases between. The CDR3 covers 11 residues. Original processing methods: Amplification of reference gene primers was used by the study to estimate nucleated cell counts. Only in-frame clones appear in the TCRdb table, and some are missing; sequencing was by immunoSEQ multiplex PCR. Clonal size and the V and J genes are those of that table, whereas D and trimming came from the DNA. In the table there are around 180,000 clones, 88% of which are singletons.

The chain carries TRBV19 and TRBJ1-1; D is uncertain. The sample consisted of peripheral blood. This sequence originates from a man in his 60s with acute or convalescent COVID-19. The CDR3 reads CASSYGAEAFF. The CDR3 DNA sequence: TGTGCCAGTAGTTACGGGGCTGAAGCTTTCTTT.